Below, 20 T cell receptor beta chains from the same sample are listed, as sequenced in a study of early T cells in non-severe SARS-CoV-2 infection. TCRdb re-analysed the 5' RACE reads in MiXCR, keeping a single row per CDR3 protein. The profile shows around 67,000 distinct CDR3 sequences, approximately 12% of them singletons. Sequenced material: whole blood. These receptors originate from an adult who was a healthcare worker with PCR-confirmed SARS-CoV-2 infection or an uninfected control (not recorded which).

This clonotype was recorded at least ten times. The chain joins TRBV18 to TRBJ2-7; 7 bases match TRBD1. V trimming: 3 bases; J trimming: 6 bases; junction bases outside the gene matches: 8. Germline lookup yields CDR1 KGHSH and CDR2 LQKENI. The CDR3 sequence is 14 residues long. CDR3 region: CASSPRTGLAEQYF. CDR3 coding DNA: TGTGCCAGCTCACCGCGGACAGGCCTCGCCGAGCAGTACTTC.

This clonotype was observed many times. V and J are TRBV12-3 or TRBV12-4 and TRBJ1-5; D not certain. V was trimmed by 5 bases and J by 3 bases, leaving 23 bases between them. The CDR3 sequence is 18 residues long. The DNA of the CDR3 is TGTGCCAGCAGTCCCAATAGACGGATTTACCTCTTCAATCAGCCCCAGCATTTT. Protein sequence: CASSPNRRIYLFNQPQHF.

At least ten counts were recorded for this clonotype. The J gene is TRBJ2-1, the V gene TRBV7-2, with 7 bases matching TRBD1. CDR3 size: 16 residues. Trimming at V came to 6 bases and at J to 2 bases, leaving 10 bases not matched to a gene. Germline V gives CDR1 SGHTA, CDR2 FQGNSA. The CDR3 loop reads CASRQDREETYNEQFF. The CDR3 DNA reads TGTGCCAGCAGACAAGACAGGGAAGAAACCTACAATGAGCAGTTCTTC.

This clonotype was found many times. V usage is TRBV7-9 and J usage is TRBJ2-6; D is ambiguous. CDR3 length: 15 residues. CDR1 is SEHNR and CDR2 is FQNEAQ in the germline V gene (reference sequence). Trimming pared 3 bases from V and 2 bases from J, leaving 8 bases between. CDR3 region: CASSFGNTGANVLTF. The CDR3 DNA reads TGTGCCAGCAGCTTTGGGAACACTGGGGCCAACGTCCTGACTTTC.

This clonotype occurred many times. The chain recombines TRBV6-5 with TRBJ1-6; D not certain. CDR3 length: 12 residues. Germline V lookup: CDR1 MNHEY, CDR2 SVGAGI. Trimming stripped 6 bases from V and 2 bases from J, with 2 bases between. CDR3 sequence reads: CASSPYNSPLHF. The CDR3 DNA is TGTGCCAGCAGCCCCTATAATTCACCCCTCCACTTT.

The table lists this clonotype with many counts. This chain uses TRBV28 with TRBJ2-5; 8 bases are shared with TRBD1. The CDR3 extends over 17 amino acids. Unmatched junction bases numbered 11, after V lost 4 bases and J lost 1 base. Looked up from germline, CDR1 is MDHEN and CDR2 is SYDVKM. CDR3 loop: CASSSTHDRGAQETQYF. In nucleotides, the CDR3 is TGTGCCAGCAGTTCCACCCACGACAGGGGCGCCCAAGAGACCCAGTACTTC.

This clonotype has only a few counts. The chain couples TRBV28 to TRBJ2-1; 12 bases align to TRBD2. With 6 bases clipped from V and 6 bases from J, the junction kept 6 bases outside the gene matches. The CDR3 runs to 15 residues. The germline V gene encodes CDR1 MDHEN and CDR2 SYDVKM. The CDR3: CASSTGLAGPNEQFF. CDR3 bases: TGTGCCAGCAGCACAGGACTAGCGGGACCCAATGAGCAGTTCTTC.

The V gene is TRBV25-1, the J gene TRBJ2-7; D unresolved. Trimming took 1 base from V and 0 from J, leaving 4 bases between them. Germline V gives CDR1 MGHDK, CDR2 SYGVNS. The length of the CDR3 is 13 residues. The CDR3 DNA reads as TGTGCCAGCAGTGAATCCCACTCCTACGAGCAGTACTTC. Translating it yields CASSESHSYEQYF.

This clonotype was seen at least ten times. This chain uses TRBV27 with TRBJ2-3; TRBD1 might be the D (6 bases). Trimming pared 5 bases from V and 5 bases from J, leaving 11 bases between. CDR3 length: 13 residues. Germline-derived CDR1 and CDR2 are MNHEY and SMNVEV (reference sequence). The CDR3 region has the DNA TGTGCCAGCAGTGTACGAGGGGGAGATACGCAGTATTTT. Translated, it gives CASSVRGGDTQYF.

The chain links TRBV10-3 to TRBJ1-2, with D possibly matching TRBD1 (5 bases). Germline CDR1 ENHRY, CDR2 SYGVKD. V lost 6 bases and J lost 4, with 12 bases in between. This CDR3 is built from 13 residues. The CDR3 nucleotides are TGTGCCATCAGCCCCGACAGTTCCTATGGCTACACCTTC. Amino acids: CAISPDSSYGYTF.

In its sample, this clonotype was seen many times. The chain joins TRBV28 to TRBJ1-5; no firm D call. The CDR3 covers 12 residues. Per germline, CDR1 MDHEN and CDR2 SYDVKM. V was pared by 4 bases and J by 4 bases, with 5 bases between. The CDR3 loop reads CASSSLNQPQHF. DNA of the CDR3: TGTGCCAGCAGTTCCCTTAATCAGCCCCAGCATTTT.

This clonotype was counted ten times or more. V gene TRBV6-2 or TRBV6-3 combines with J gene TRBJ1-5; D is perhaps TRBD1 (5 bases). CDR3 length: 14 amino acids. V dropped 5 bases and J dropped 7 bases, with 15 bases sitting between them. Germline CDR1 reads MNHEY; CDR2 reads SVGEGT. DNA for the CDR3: TGTGCCAGCAGTCCTGGGGGTTGGGGGCAGCCCCAGCATTTT. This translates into CASSPGGWGQPQHF.

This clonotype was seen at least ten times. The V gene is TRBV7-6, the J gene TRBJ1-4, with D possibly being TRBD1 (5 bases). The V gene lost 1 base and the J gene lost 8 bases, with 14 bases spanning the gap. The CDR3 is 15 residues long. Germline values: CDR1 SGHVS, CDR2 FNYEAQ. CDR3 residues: CASSLGQGGWEKLFF. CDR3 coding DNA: TGTGCCAGCAGCTTAGGGCAGGGCGGTTGGGAAAAACTGTTTTTT.

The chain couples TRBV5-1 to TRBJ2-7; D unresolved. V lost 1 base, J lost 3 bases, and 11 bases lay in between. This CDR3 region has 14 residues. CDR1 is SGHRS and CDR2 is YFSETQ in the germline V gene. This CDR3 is CASSLSFGNYEQYF. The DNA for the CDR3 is TGCGCCAGCAGCTTGAGCTTCGGTAACTACGAGCAGTACTTC.

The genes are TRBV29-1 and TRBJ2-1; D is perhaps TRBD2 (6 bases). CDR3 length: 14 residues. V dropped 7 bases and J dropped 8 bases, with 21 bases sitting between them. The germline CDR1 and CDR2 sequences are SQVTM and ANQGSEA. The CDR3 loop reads CSAGRDFPLDEQFF. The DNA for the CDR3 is TGCAGCGCCGGTAGGGACTTTCCTTTGGATGAGCAGTTCTTC.

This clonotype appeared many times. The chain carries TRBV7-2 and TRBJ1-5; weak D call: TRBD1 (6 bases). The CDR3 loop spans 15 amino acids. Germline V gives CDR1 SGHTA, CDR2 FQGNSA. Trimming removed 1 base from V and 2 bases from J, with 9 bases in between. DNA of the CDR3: TGTGCCAGCAGCTTAGTTCCAGGGGGCAATCAGCCCCAGCATTTT. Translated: CASSLVPGGNQPQHF.

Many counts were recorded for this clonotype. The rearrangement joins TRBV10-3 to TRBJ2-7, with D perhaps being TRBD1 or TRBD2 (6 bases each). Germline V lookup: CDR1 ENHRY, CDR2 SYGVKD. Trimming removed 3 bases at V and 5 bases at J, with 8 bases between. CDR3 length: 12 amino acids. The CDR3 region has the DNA TGTGCCATCAGTGACGGGGGCCACGAGCAGTACTTC. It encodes CAISDGGHEQYF.

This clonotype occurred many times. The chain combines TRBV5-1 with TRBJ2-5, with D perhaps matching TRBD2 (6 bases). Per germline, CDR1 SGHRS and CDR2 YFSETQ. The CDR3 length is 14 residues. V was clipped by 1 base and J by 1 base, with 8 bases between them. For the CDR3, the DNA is TGCGCCAGCAGCTTGAATAGCGGCCAAGAGACCCAGTACTTC. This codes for CASSLNSGQETQYF.

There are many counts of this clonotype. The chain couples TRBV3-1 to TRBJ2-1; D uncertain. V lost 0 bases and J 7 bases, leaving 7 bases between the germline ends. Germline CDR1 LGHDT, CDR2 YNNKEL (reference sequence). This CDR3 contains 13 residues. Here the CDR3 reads CASSQDRWNEQFF. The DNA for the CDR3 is TGTGCCAGCAGCCAAGATCGGTGGAATGAGCAGTTCTTC.

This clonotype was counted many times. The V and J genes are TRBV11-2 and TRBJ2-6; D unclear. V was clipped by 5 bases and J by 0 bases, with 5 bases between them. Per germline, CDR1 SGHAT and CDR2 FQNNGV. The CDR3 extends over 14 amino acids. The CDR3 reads CASSHSSGANVLTF. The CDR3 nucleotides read TGTGCCAGCAGCCACAGCTCTGGGGCCAACGTCCTGACTTTC.